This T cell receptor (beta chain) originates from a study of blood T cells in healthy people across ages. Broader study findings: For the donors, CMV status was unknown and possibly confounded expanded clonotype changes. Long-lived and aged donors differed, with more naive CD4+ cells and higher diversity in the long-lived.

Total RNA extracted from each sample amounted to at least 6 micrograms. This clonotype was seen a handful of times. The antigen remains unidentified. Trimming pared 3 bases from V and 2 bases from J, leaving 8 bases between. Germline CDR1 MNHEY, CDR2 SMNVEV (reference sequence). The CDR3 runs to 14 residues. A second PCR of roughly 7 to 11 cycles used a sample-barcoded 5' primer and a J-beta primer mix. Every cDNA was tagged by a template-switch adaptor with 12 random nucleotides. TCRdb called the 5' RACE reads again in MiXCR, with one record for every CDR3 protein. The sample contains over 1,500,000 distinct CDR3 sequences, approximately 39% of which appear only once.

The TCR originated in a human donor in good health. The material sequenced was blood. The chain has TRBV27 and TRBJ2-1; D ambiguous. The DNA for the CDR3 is TGTGCCAGCAGTTTCCTAAGGGCCTACAATGAGCAGTTCTTC. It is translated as CASSFLRAYNEQFF.